The 24 T cell receptor beta chains reported below all come from one sample, sequenced in a study of cytomegalovirus exposure and HLA in healthy donors. 60 Vbeta and 13 Jbeta primers were used in PCR. Measured with immunoSEQ multiplex PCR; TCRdb has only the in-frame clones, and not every one. Here the sample spans roughly 190,000 clones, more than 75% being singletons. Sequencing input: PBMCs. These receptors were collected from a woman in her forties or fifties in good health and CMV-seropositive.

The chain uses TRBV5-1 and TRBJ1-5, with D perhaps matching TRBD1 (5 bases). V gave up 0 bases and J gave up 2 bases, with 12 bases separating them. The CDR3 is 16 amino acids. CDR1 and CDR2 from the germline V gene are SGHRS and YFSETQ. The CDR3 sequence is CASSLDGAGGNQPQHF. The CDR3 nucleotides are TGCGCCAGCAGCTTGGACGGGGCGGGAGGCAATCAGCCCCAGCATTTT.

The chain carries TRBV6-1 and TRBJ2-1; the D is unclear. Trimming took off 6 bases at V and 7 bases at J, with 7 bases between the two ends. Looked up from germline, CDR1 is MNHNS and CDR2 is SASEGT. This CDR3 is built from 11 residues. In nucleotides, the CDR3 is TGTGCCAGCAGGAACTTGAATGAGCAGTTCTTC. Its translation: CASRNLNEQFF.

This CDR3 is CASSGGQGGSQPQHF. CDR3 nucleotides: TGTGCCAGCAGTGGGGGACAGGGAGGCTCTCAGCCCCAGCATTTT. The gene calls are TRBV6-5 and TRBJ1-5; 9 bases are shared with TRBD1. The CDR3 contains 15 residues. V lost 5 bases and J lost 6; bases outside the gene matches: 8. The germline V gene has CDR1 MNHEY and CDR2 SVGAGI.

The chain carries TRBV4-1 and TRBJ2-7; 9 bases map to TRBD2. Trimming cost V 1 base and J 0 bases; bases outside gene matches: 7. Germline CDR1 MGHRA, CDR2 YSYEKL. The CDR3 is made up of 17 amino acids. CDR3 bases: TGCGCCAGCAGCCAAGTCTTCGGCGGGGGGGCCTCCTACGAGCAGTACTTC. Its protein product is CASSQVFGGGASYEQYF.

The gene calls are TRBV18 and TRBJ2-2; tentatively, D is TRBD1 (6 bases). The CDR3 is 14 residues long. Trimming took 5 bases from V and 3 from J, leaving 10 bases between them. Looked up from germline, CDR1 is KGHSH and CDR2 is LQKENI. The CDR3 region has the DNA TGTGCCAGCTCAGGACAGCGAGACACCGGGGAGCTGTTTTTT. Protein: CASSGQRDTGELFF.

The chain carries TRBV7-2 and TRBJ2-3, with 8 nucleotides matching TRBD2. From germline, CDR1 is SGHTA and CDR2 FQGNSA. This CDR3 contains 15 residues. The ends lost 1 base at V and 6 bases at J; junction bases unmatched: 6. The CDR3 is CASSLGGVAGDTQYF. In DNA, the CDR3 is TGTGCCAGCAGCTTAGGGGGGGTAGCGGGGGATACGCAGTATTTT. Full variable domain (missing parts from reference TRBV7-2 and TRBJ2-3): GAGVSQSPSNKVTEKGKDVELRCDPISGHTALYWYRQSLGQGLEFLIYFQGNSAPDKSGLPSDRFSAERTGGSVSTLTIQRTQQEDSAVYLCASSLGGVAGDTQYFGPGTRLTVL.

J is TRBJ2-3 and V is TRBV7-9, with D maybe TRBD2 (6 bases). The CDR3 is 17 residues long. Germline CDR1 is SEHNR and CDR2 is FQNEAQ (reference sequence). The germline V and J ends were trimmed by 3 bases and 2 bases, with 18 bases remaining between them. The CDR3 loop reads CASSFPGAQGFTDTQYF. DNA of the CDR3: TGTGCCAGCAGCTTCCCGGGAGCCCAGGGTTTCACAGATACGCAGTATTTT.

The chain carries TRBV9 and TRBJ2-3; D might be TRBD1 (5 bases). Deletions cut 4 bases from V and 5 bases from J, with 8 bases between. Germline V gene data show CDR1 as SGDLS and CDR2 as YYNGEE. The CDR3 contains 12 residues. CDR3 sequence reads: CASSSQEDTQYF. DNA of the CDR3: TGTGCCAGCAGCTCACAGGAAGATACGCAGTATTTT.

The chain combines TRBV5-6 with TRBJ2-5; 16 bases align to TRBD2. Per germline, CDR1 SGHDT and CDR2 YYEEEE. This CDR3 comprises 17 residues. With 4 bases clipped from V and 2 bases from J, the junction kept 5 bases outside the gene matches. The CDR3 bases are TGTGCCAGCAGCGGGACTAGCGGGGGGGCATCTCAAGAGACCCAGTACTTC. It is translated as CASSGTSGGASQETQYF.

This clone has just a few counts. The genes are TRBV5-1 and TRBJ1-1; maybe TRBD1 (5 bases). Between the trimmed V and J ends, which lost 0 bases and 5 bases, there was a span of 11 bases. The CDR3 extends over 14 amino acids. Germline V gene lookup returns CDR1 SGHRS and CDR2 YFSETQ. DNA of the CDR3: TGCGCCAGCAGCTTGGGGCAGGGCTGGACTGAAGCTTTCTTT. Translated: CASSLGQGWTEAFF.

The chain employs TRBV6-5 and TRBJ1-5; TRBD1 might be the D (5 bases). Trimming removed 0 bases at V and 6 bases at J, with 12 bases between. CDR3 length: 15 residues. The germline V gene has CDR1 MNHEY and CDR2 SVGAGI. In DNA, the CDR3 is TGTGCCAGCAGTTACTCCAGGGCGACAAGTCAGCCCCAGCATTTT. As protein: CASSYSRATSQPQHF.

The chain combines TRBV4-2 with TRBJ2-7; D is uncertain. V was clipped by 0 bases and J by 0 bases, with 9 bases between them. This CDR3 is built from 15 residues. The V gene's germline CDR1 is LGHNA and CDR2 YNFKEQ. Here the CDR3 DNA reads TGTGCCAGCAGCCAAGAGCCAGGCAGCTCCTACGAGCAGTACTTC. Protein: CASSQEPGSSYEQYF.

The chain carries TRBV28 and TRBJ1-2, with D unresolved. Per the germline V gene, CDR1 is MDHEN and CDR2 is SYDVKM. V was cut by 3 bases and J by 4 bases, with 9 bases left in between. The CDR3 consists of 13 residues. As DNA, the CDR3 is TGTGCCAGCAGTTTTTTACAGCCCTATGGCTACACCTTC. Translated, it gives CASSFLQPYGYTF.

The gene calls are TRBV5-4 and TRBJ1-2; the match to TRBD1 covers 8 bases. Trimming took 0 bases from V and 5 from J; bases not matched to a gene: 3. The germline V gene has CDR1 SGHNT and CDR2 YYREEE (reference sequence). There are 14 residues in the CDR3. CDR3 nucleotide sequence: TGTGCCAGCAGCTTGGAGGGACAGGTATATGGCTACACCTTC. As protein: CASSLEGQVYGYTF.

The V gene is TRBV11-2, the J gene TRBJ1-2; maybe TRBD1 (5 bases). Germline lookup yields CDR1 SGHAT and CDR2 FQNNGV. The V end was cut by 4 bases, the J end by 7 bases, with 19 bases between. The CDR3 covers 15 residues. CDR3 nucleotides: TGTGCCAGCAGCTCCCTCCATGGGGCTGATGGTGGCTACACCTTC. It yields the protein CASSSLHGADGGYTF. The whole variable domain, filled in from reference TRBV11-2 and TRBJ1-2, reads EAGVAQSPRYKIIEKRQSVAFWCNPISGHATLYWYQQILGQGPKLLIQFQNNGVVDDSQLPKDRFSAERLKGVDSTLKIQPAKLEDSAVYLCASSSLHGADGGYTFGSGTRLTVV.

The chain recombines TRBV6-5 with TRBJ2-2; 13 bases map to TRBD2. Germline V gene sequence: CDR1 MNHEY, CDR2 SVGAGI. With 6 bases clipped from V and 7 bases from J, the junction kept 5 bases outside the gene matches. The CDR3 covers 15 residues. CDR3 sequence reads: CASSWTSGGDGELFF. In DNA form, the CDR3 reads TGTGCCAGCAGCTGGACTAGCGGGGGTGACGGGGAGCTGTTTTTT.

The V call is TRBV2, the J call TRBJ1-4; possibly TRBD1 for D (5 bases). The germline V and J ends were trimmed by 7 bases and 1 base, with 16 bases remaining between them. Germline V CDR1 and CDR2: SNHLY, FYNNEI. This CDR3 is 16 amino acids long. The CDR3 sequence: CASTASPQGTNEKLFF. Written as DNA, the CDR3 is TGTGCCAGCACCGCTTCACCCCAGGGAACTAATGAAAAACTGTTTTTT.

The rearrangement links TRBV2 to TRBJ2-7, with 7 positions matching TRBD1. Looked up from germline, CDR1 is SNHLY and CDR2 is FYNNEI. V lost 6 bases to trimming and J lost 2 bases; unmatched junction nucleotides: 10. The CDR3 consists of 15 residues. CDR3 sequence reads: CASSPRTGYPYEQYF. CDR3 bases: TGTGCCAGCAGCCCGAGGACAGGTTATCCCTACGAGCAGTACTTC. The full variable domain, with the rest looked up from reference TRBV2 and TRBJ2-7, is EPEVTQTPSHQVTQMGQEVILRCVPISNHLYFYWYRQILGQKVEFLVSFYNNEISEKSEIFDDQFSVERPDGSNFTLKIRSTKLEDSAMYFCASSPRTGYPYEQYFGPGTRLTVT.

The chain is built from TRBV29-1 and TRBJ2-1; 9 bases map to TRBD2. Germline assignment: CDR1 SQVTM and CDR2 ANQGSEA. This CDR3 comprises 13 residues. Germline trimming cut 0 bases from V and 9 bases from J; bases unmatched to any gene: 3. The CDR3 DNA follows: TGCAGCGTTGAAGAGCCGACTAGCGGTGAGCAGTTCTTC. This translates into CSVEEPTSGEQFF.

The chain recombines TRBV6-1 with TRBJ1-1, with no clear D. Per germline, CDR1 MNHNS and CDR2 SASEGT. The CDR3 covers 11 residues. V gave up 5 bases and J gave up 3 bases, with 4 bases separating them. The DNA for the CDR3 is TGTGCCAGCAGTCTTCACACTGAAGCTTTCTTT. This encodes CASSLHTEAFF.

This sequence joins TRBV9 and TRBJ2-5; possible D gene TRBD1, 5 bases. Germline V gives CDR1 SGDLS, CDR2 YYNGEE. The CDR3 has 15 residues. Deletions cut 3 bases from V and 4 bases from J, with 16 bases between. CDR3 DNA sequence: TGTGCCAGCAGCGCCTATGTGGGGCTGGGAGAGACCCAGTACTTC. Protein: CASSAYVGLGETQYF.

The rearrangement uses TRBV6-1 and TRBJ1-2; maybe TRBD1 (5 bases). Deletions cut 6 bases from V and 2 bases from J, with 13 bases between. The CDR3 covers 14 residues. Germline V CDR1 and CDR2: MNHNS, SASEGT. The CDR3 region is CASRPWGDNYGYTF. CDR3 coding DNA: TGTGCCAGCAGGCCCTGGGGCGACAACTATGGCTACACCTTC.

V gene TRBV30 combines with J gene TRBJ2-1; 10 positions agree with TRBD2. Germline V gives CDR1 GTSNPN, CDR2 SVGIG (reference sequence). This CDR3 has 15 residues. V trimming: 1 base; J trimming: 7 bases; junction bases outside the gene matches: 7. The CDR3 reads CAWSGQASGGNEQFF. In nucleotides, the CDR3 is TGTGCCTGGAGTGGCCAGGCTAGCGGGGGAAATGAGCAGTTCTTC. The variable domain in full, completed from reference TRBV30 and TRBJ2-1, reads SQTIHQWPATLVQPVGSPLSLECTVEGTSNPNLYWYRQAAGRGLQLLFYSVGIGQISSEVPQNLSASRPQDRQFILSSKKLLLSDSGFYLCAWSGQASGGNEQFFGPGTRLTVL.

The genes are TRBV5-4 and TRBJ2-5, with 7 bases identical to TRBD1. The V and J ends lost 1 base and 4 bases, in that order; junction bases with no gene match: 7. The CDR3 contains 15 residues. Germline V lookup: CDR1 SGHNT, CDR2 YYREEE (reference sequence). DNA of the CDR3: TGTGCCAGCAGCTTGAAGGGGGCCGGGGCAGAGACCCAGTACTTC. Translating it yields CASSLKGAGAETQYF.